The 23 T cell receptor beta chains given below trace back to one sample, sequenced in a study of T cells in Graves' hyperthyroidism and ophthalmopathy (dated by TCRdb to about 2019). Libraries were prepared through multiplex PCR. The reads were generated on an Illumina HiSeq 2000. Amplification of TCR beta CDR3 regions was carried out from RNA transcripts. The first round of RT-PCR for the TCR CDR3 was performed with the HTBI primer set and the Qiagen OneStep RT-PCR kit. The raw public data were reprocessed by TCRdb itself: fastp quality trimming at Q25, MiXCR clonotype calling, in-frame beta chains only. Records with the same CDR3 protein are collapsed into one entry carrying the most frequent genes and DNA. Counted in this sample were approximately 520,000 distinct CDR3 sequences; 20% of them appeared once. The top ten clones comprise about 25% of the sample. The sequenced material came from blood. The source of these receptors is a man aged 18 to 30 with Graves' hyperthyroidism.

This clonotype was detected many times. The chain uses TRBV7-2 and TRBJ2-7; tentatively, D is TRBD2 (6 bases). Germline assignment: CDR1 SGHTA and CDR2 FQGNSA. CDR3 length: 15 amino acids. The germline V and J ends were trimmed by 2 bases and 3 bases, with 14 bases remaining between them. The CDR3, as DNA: TGTGCCAGCAGCTTAAAAGGCGGGGCCTTCTACGAGCAGTACTTC. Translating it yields CASSLKGGAFYEQYF.

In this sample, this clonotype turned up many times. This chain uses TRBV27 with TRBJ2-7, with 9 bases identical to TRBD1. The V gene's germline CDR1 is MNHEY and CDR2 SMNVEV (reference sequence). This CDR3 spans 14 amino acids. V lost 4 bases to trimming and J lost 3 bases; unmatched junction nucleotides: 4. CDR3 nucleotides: TGTGCCAGCAGTTCCACGACAGGGGGCTACGAGCAGTACTTC. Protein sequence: CASSSTTGGYEQYF.

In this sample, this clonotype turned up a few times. DNA for the CDR3: TGTGCCAGCTCGTCACGGGGGGCAGGACGGAAGGAGACCCAGTACTTC. This translates into CASSSRGAGRKETQYF. The V gene is TRBV6-1, the J gene TRBJ2-5, with a tentative D call TRBD2 (7 bases). The germline V and J ends were trimmed by 8 bases and 5 bases, with 24 bases remaining between them. This CDR3 is 16 amino acids long. The germline CDR1 and CDR2 sequences are MNHNS and SASEGT.

The CDR3 reads CATSKDWGTDTQYF. The CDR3 coding sequence is TGTGCCACCAGCAAAGACTGGGGGACAGATACGCAGTATTTT. This chain connects TRBV15 to TRBJ2-3, with D tentatively TRBD1 or TRBD2 (5 bases each). This CDR3 contains 14 residues. The germline gives CDR1 LNHNV, CDR2 YYDKDF (reference sequence). The V and J ends lost 4 bases and 3 bases respectively, with 11 bases between them. The complete variable domain, with remaining parts taken from reference TRBV15 and TRBJ2-3, reads DAMVIQNPRYQVTQFGKPVTLSCSQTLNHNVMYWYQQKSSQAPKLLFHYYDKDFNNEADTPDNFQSRRPNTSFCFLDIRSPGLGDTAMYLCATSKDWGTDTQYFGPGTRLTVL.

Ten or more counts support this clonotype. CDR3 amino acids: CAWRAVKGYGYTF. CDR3 in DNA: TGTGCCTGGAGGGCCGTAAAGGGGTATGGCTACACCTTC. The gene calls are TRBV30 and TRBJ1-2; a weak D match, TRBD1 (5 bases). Trimming took off 3 bases at V and 5 bases at J, with 13 bases between the two ends. This CDR3 has 13 amino acids. Germline CDR1 reads GTSNPN; CDR2 reads SVGIG (reference sequence).

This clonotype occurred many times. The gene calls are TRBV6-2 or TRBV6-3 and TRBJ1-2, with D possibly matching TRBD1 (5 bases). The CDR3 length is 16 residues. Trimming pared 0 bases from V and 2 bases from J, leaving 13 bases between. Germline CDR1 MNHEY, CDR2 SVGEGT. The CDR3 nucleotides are TGTGCCAGCAGTTACTCGTACGGAGGGACCAACTATGGCTACACCTTC. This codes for CASSYSYGGTNYGYTF.

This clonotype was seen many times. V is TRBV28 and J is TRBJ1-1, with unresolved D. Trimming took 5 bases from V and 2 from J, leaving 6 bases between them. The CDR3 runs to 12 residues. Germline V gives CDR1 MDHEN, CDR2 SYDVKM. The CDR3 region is CASSPINTEAFF. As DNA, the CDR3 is TGTGCCAGCAGTCCAATAAACACTGAAGCTTTCTTT.

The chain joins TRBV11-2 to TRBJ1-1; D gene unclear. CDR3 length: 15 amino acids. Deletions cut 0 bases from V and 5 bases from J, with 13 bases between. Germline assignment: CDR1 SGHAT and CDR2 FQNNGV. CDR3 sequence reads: CASSLEESGETEAFF. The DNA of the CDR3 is TGTGCCAGCAGCTTAGAGGAGAGTGGGGAGACTGAAGCTTTCTTT.

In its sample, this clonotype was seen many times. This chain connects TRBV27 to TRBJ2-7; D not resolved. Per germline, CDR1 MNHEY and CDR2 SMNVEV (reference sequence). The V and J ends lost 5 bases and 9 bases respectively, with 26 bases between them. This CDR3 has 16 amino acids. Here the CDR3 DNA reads TGTGCCAGCAGTCCGAGATACCCACGTGAGTGGATCCCGCAGTACTTC. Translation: CASSPRYPREWIPQYF.

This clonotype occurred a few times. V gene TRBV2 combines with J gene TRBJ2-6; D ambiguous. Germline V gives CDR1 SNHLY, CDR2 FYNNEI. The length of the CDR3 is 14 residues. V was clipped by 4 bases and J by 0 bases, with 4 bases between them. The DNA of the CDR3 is TGTGCCAGCAGTGCAGACTCTGGGGCCAACGTCCTGACTTTC. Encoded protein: CASSADSGANVLTF.

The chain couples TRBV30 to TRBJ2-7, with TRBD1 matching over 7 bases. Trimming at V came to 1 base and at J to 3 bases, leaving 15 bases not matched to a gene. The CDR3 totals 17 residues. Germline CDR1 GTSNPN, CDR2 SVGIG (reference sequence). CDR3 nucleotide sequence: TGTGCCTGGAGTGGGACAGGAAAAATCAGGCGGGTCTACGAGCAGTACTTC. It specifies CAWSGTGKIRRVYEQYF.

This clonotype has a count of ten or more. DNA of the CDR3: TGTGCCAGCAGCCCTCCTTATGACAGCTCTGGAAACACCATATATTTT. It codes for CASSPPYDSSGNTIYF. The rearrangement joins TRBV9 to TRBJ1-3, with D maybe TRBD1 (5 bases). Trimming removed 4 bases from V and 0 bases from J, with 14 bases in between. The CDR3 spans 16 residues. Germline lookup yields CDR1 SGDLS and CDR2 YYNGEE.

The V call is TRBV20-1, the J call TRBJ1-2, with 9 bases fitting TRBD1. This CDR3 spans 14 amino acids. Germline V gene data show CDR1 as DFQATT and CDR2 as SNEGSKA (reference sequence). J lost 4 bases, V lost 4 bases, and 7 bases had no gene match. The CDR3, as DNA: TGCAGTGCTATACAACAGGGGGCTAGCTATGGCTACACCTTC. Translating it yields CSAIQQGASYGYTF.

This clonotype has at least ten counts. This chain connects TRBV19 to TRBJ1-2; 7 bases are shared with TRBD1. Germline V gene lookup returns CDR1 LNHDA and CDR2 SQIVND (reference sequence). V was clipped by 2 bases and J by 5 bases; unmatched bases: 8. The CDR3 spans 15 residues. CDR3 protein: CASSIMAGGYYGYTF. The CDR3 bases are TGTGCCAGTAGTATAATGGCAGGGGGATATTATGGCTACACCTTC.

In DNA form, the CDR3 reads TGTGCCAGCAGTTACTCGTCCGAGAACACTGAAGCTTTCTTT. The encoded protein is CASSYSSENTEAFF. The chain combines TRBV6-2 or TRBV6-3 with TRBJ1-1; D remains ambiguous. The CDR3 runs to 14 residues. Trimming removed 0 bases from V and 1 base from J, with 6 bases in between. Germline lookup yields CDR1 MNHEY and CDR2 SVGEGT.

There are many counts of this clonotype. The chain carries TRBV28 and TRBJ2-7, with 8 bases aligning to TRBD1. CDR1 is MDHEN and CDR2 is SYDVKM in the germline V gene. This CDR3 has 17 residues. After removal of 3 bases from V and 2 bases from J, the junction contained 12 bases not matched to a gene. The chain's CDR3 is CASSFPLEPGQAYEQYF. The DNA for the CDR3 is TGTGCCAGCAGTTTTCCGTTGGAACCGGGACAGGCCTACGAGCAGTACTTC.

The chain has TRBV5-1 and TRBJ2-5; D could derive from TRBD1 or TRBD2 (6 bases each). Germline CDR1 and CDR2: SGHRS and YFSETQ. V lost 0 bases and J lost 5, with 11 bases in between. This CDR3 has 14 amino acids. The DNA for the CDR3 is TGCGCCAGCAGCTTGGAGGGGGGTGAGGAGACCCAGTACTTC. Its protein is CASSLEGGEETQYF.

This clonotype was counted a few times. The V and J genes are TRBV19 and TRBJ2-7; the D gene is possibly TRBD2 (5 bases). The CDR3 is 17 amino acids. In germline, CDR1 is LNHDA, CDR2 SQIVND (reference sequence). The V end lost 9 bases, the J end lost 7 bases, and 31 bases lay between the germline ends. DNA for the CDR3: TGTGCCAGCTCCGATCGGGGTGGGCGCTTCGGGCCCGGGGAGCAGTACTTC. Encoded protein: CASSDRGGRFGPGEQYF.

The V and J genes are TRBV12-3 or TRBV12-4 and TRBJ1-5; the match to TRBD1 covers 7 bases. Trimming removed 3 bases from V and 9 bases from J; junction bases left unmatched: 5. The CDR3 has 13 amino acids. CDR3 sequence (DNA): TGTGCCAGCAGTTTGGACAGGTTGGGGCCCCAGCATTTT. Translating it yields CASSLDRLGPQHF.

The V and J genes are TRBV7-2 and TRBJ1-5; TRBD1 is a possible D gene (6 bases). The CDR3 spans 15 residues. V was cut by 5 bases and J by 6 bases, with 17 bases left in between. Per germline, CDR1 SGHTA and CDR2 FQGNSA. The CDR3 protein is CASSPTSGVGQPQHF. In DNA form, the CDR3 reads TGTGCCAGCAGCCCTACCTCAGGGGTGGGTCAGCCCCAGCATTTT.

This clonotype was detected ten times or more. This chain's CDR3 is CASSYGQGQETQYF. For the CDR3, the DNA is TGTGCCAGCAGTTACGGACAGGGGCAAGAGACCCAGTACTTC. This chain links TRBV28 with TRBJ2-5; TRBD1 aligns across 9 bases. The V and J ends lost 4 bases and 2 bases, in that order; junction bases with no gene match: 2. CDR1 and CDR2 (germline): MDHEN, SYDVKM. The CDR3 is 14 amino acids.

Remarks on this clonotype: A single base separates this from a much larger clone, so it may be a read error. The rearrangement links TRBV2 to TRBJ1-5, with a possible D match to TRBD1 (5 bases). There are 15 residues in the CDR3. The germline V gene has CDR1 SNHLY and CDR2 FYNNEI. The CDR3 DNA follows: TGTGCCAGCAGTGACCGCCTCAGGGTACTCCAGCCCCATCATTTT. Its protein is CASSDRLRVLQPHHF. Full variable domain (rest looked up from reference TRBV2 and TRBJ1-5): EPEVTQTPSHQVTQMGQEVILRCVPISNHLYFYWYRQILGQKVEFLVSFYNNEISEKSEIFDDQFSVERPDGSNFTLKIRSTKLEDSAMYFCASSDRLRVLQPHHFGDGTRLSIL.

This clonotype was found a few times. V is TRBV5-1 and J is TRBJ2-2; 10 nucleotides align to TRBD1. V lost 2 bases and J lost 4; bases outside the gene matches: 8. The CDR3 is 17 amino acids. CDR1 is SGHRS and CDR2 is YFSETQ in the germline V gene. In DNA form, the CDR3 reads TGCGCCAGCAGCTTCTTGCCGGGACAGGGGACCACCGGGGAGCTGTTTTTT. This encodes CASSFLPGQGTTGELFF. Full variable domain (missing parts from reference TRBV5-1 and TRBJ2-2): KAGVTQTPRYLIKTRGQQVTLSCSPISGHRSVSWYQQTPGQGLQFLFEYFSETQRNKGNFPGRFSGRQFSNSRSEMNVSTLELGDSALYLCASSFLPGQGTTGELFFGEGSRLTVL.